The 5 T cell receptor beta chains in this list originate from one sample, sequenced in a study of T cell responses to AZD1222 COVID-19 vaccine. The repertoire was sequenced with immunoSEQ multiplex PCR; TCRdb's copy has only in-frame clones and lacks some. The sample lists some 200,000 clones; approximately 91% were seen once. The sample here was peripheral blood, taken on day 0 of AZD1222 vaccination. The receptors derive from an adult in good health.

The chain carries TRBV5-4 and TRBJ1-1; 10 bases map to TRBD1. The trim removed 4 bases at V and 4 bases at J, leaving 7 bases unmatched. CDR3 length equals 15 residues. CDR1 is SGHNT, CDR2 YYREEE, per germline (reference sequence). CDR3 DNA sequence: TGTGCCAGCAGCCCCGGGACAGGGGTAGGCACTGAAGCTTTCTTT. Its protein is CASSPGTGVGTEAFF. Complete variable domain (other parts from reference TRBV5-4 and TRBJ1-1): ETGVTQSPTHLIKTRGQQVTLRCSSQSGHNTVSWYQQALGQGPQFIFQYYREEENGRGNFPPRFSGLQFPNYSSELNVNALELDDSALYLCASSPGTGVGTEAFFGQGTRLTVV.

This rearrangement joins TRBV3-1 (or the pseudogene TRBV3-2) to TRBJ1-1; 9 bases match TRBD1. The germline gives CDR1 LGHDT, CDR2 YNNKEL (reference sequence). The CDR3 has 16 residues. The V gene end was trimmed by 2 bases and the J gene end by 5 bases; junction bases not matched to a gene: 9. The CDR3 region has the DNA TGTGCCAGCAGCCAACTATGGACAGGGGAGAGGACTGAAGCTTTCTTT. Translated: CASSQLWTGERTEAFF.

The V and J genes are TRBV27 and TRBJ2-3; no clear D. Germline CDR1 MNHEY, CDR2 SMNVEV (reference sequence). The CDR3 has 14 amino acids. Between the trimmed V and J ends, which lost 6 bases and 2 bases, there was a span of 12 bases. In nucleotides, the CDR3 is TGTGCCAGCAGACTACTGGGTGTCACAGATACGCAGTATTTT. Translated, it gives CASRLLGVTDTQYF.

CDR3 region: CASSAGATNSPLHF. As DNA, the CDR3 is TGTGCCAGCAGCGCTGGGGCGACTAATTCACCCCTCCACTTT. V gene TRBV9 combines with J gene TRBJ1-6; D may be TRBD1 (5 bases). Germline values: CDR1 SGDLS, CDR2 YYNGEE. V was cut by 3 bases and J by 6 bases, with 10 bases left in between. The CDR3 sequence is 14 residues long.

The table lists this clone with a few counts. The chain couples TRBV7-3 to TRBJ2-2; 7 nucleotides match TRBD2. CDR3 length equals 16 residues. Germline-derived CDR1 and CDR2 are SGHTA and FQGTGA. Trimming at V came to 1 base and at J to 3 bases, leaving 5 bases not matched to a gene. Written as DNA, the CDR3 is TGTGCCAGCAGCTTAATGGGGACTACCCACACCGGGGAGCTGTTTTTT. This codes for CASSLMGTTHTGELFF.